These 30 T cell receptor beta chains share one sample of origin, sequenced in a study of blood T cell repertoires in COVID-19. This table comes from immunoSEQ multiplex PCR, and its TCRdb copy is limited to in-frame clones, with some not included. Among about 40,000 clones listed, approximately 88% were seen once. Input material: peripheral blood. The receptors come from a woman in her seventies with acute or convalescent COVID-19.

The genes are TRBV9 and TRBJ2-1, with TRBD2 identical over 9 bases. The V gene's germline CDR1 is SGDLS and CDR2 YYNGEE. The V segment lost 0 bases and the J segment 6 bases; nucleotides outside the gene matches: 4. The length of the CDR3 is 15 residues. This CDR3 reads CASSVGGRAFNEQFF. The CDR3 DNA is TGTGCCAGCAGCGTAGGCGGGAGGGCGTTCAATGAGCAGTTCTTC.

The chain links TRBV19 to TRBJ1-3; D uncertain. The CDR3 loop spans 17 amino acids. The germline gives CDR1 LNHDA, CDR2 SQIVND (reference sequence). Trimming shortened V by 1 base and J by 0 bases, and 13 bases separated the two germline ends. DNA for the CDR3: TGTGCCAGTAGTATAGTGAACAGCCCGTACTCTGGAAACACCATATATTTT. Its protein product is CASSIVNSPYSGNTIYF.

The chain links TRBV10-1 to TRBJ2-3, with 12 positions matching TRBD2. The CDR3 is 16 amino acids. CDR1 is WNHNN and CDR2 is SYGVQD in the germline V gene (reference sequence). V gave up 3 bases and J gave up 4 bases; unmatched junction bases: 5. In DNA, the CDR3 is TGCGCCAGCAGTGAAGGACTAGCGGGGACCGCAGATACGCAGTATTTT. Translated, it gives CASSEGLAGTADTQYF.

The V and J genes are TRBV11-3 and TRBJ2-1, with 8 nucleotides matching TRBD2. Trimming removed 1 base from V and 7 bases from J; junction bases left unmatched: 9. The CDR3 runs 16 residues. Germline V gene lookup returns CDR1 SGHNT and CDR2 YENEEA. The CDR3 spells CASSLGGTRSTNEQFF. The CDR3 nucleotides read TGTGCCAGCAGCTTAGGGGGGACTAGGAGTACGAATGAGCAGTTCTTC.

This sequence joins TRBV3-1 (or the pseudogene TRBV3-2) and TRBJ2-7; no reliable D call. The CDR3 covers 14 residues. Between the trimmed V and J ends, which lost 0 bases and 6 bases, there was a span of 12 bases. Germline loops: CDR1 LGHDT, CDR2 YNNKEL (reference sequence). The CDR3 bases are TGTGCCAGCAGCCAAGATGGAAGAGGCAGCGAGCAGTACGTC. Translation gives CASSQDGRGSEQYV.

The J gene is TRBJ2-2, the V gene TRBV2; D not certain. The germline CDR1 and CDR2 sequences are SNHLY and FYNNEI. V dropped 6 bases and J dropped 5 bases, with 10 bases sitting between them. This CDR3 contains 13 residues. This CDR3 reads CASRLTATGELFF. CDR3 bases: TGTGCCAGCAGGCTCACTGCAACCGGGGAGCTGTTTTTT.

The rearrangement uses TRBV12-3 or TRBV12-4 and TRBJ2-7; TRBD2 agrees at 7 bases. The CDR3 spans 12 residues. V lost 1 base and J lost 6; bases outside the gene matches: 0. The CDR3 nucleotides are TGTGCCAGCAGTTTAGGGGGGGGCGAGCAGTACGTC. It is translated as CASSLGGGEQYV.

This clone was seen more than once but under ten times. The chain couples TRBV19 to TRBJ2-3; D possibly corresponds to TRBD1 (5 bases). This CDR3 spans 15 amino acids. Germline loops: CDR1 LNHDA, CDR2 SQIVND (reference sequence). With 3 bases removed from V and 6 bases from J, the gap between germline ends came to 16 bases. The CDR3 DNA follows: TGTGCCAGTAGTATTGGGGCCATAGCTATGGATACGCAGTATTTT. It encodes CASSIGAIAMDTQYF.

The chain recombines TRBV5-6 with TRBJ1-2, with 9 bases aligning to TRBD1. Germline CDR1 and CDR2: SGHDT and YYEEEE. V shed 6 bases, J shed 6 bases, and the junction held 9 bases outside the gene matches. This CDR3 is 14 amino acids long. The CDR3: CASTVDRGENGYTF. In nucleotides, the CDR3 is TGTGCCAGCACTGTGGACAGGGGTGAGAATGGCTACACCTTC.

This rearrangement joins TRBV13 to TRBJ2-1; 9 nucleotides match TRBD1. Unmatched junction bases numbered 6, after V lost 5 bases and J lost 4 bases. This CDR3 region has 15 residues. CDR1 and CDR2 from the germline V gene are PRHDT and FYEKMQ (reference sequence). The CDR3 DNA reads as TGTGCCAGCAGCCGACTGGGACAGGGTTACAATGAGCAGTTCTTC. This codes for CASSRLGQGYNEQFF.

This chain links TRBV27 with TRBJ1-1, with 7 bases that match TRBD1. The CDR3 contains 15 residues. The germline V gene encodes CDR1 MNHEY and CDR2 SMNVEV (reference sequence). The junction had 8 bases not matched to a gene; V was cut back by 6 bases and J by 1 base. The DNA of the CDR3 is TGTGCCAGCAGCCAATTGACAGGGCGGAACACTGAAGCTTTCTTT. The encoded protein is CASSQLTGRNTEAFF.

The rearrangement joins TRBV28 to TRBJ1-1; TRBD1 aligns across 9 bases. V lost 6 bases and J lost 11; bases outside the gene matches: 13. Germline V lookup: CDR1 MDHEN, CDR2 SYDVKM. The CDR3 consists of 14 residues. CDR3 sequence: CASRIQGASRGAFF. The CDR3 DNA sequence: TGTGCCAGCAGAATACAGGGGGCGAGCAGGGGGGCTTTCTTT.

The V call is TRBV24-1, the J call TRBJ2-1; 12 positions agree with TRBD2. CDR1 and CDR2 from the germline V gene are KGHDR and SFDVKD. With 9 bases clipped from V and 9 bases from J, the junction kept 8 bases outside the gene matches. This CDR3 comprises 14 residues. CDR3 sequence reads: CATRSLAGGGEQFF. For the CDR3, the DNA is TGTGCCACCCGAAGTCTAGCGGGAGGGGGTGAGCAGTTCTTC.

The V call is TRBV28, the J call TRBJ1-5, with D perhaps matching TRBD1 (6 bases). Germline-derived CDR1 and CDR2 are MDHEN and SYDVKM. This CDR3 spans 15 amino acids. Trimming took 2 bases from V and 1 from J, leaving 9 bases between them. The CDR3 sequence is CASSLLQGSNQPQHF. DNA of the CDR3: TGTGCCAGCAGTTTACTACAGGGCAGCAATCAGCCCCAGCATTTT. The full variable domain, completed using reference TRBV28 and TRBJ1-5, is DVKVTQSSRYLVKRTGEKVFLECVQDMDHENMFWYRQDPGLGLRLIYFSYDVKMKEKGDIPEGYSVSREKKERFSLILESASTNQTSMYLCASSLLQGSNQPQHFGDGTRLSIL.

The chain couples TRBV24-1 to TRBJ2-3; perhaps TRBD1 as D (5 bases). The V end was cut by 5 bases, the J end by 0 bases, with 8 bases between. The CDR3 loop spans 14 amino acids. Per the germline V gene, CDR1 is KGHDR and CDR2 is SFDVKD. The CDR3 loop reads CATSVQGSTDTQYF. Here the CDR3 DNA reads TGTGCCACCAGTGTGCAGGGAAGCACAGATACGCAGTATTTT.

This clone has a single count. The genes are TRBV7-2 and TRBJ2-5; 8 positions agree with TRBD1. The CDR3 has 13 residues. The V segment lost 5 bases and the J segment 5 bases; nucleotides outside the gene matches: 4. Germline assignment: CDR1 SGHTA and CDR2 FQGNSA. In DNA form, the CDR3 reads TGTGCCAGCAGCGACAGGGGTTGGGAGACCCAGTACTTC. Residues: CASSDRGWETQYF.

The V and J genes are TRBV6-2 or TRBV6-3 and TRBJ2-7; D possibly corresponds to TRBD2 (6 bases). This CDR3 is built from 14 residues. Trimming stripped 6 bases from V and 0 bases from J, with 12 bases between. Germline CDR1 and CDR2: MNHEY and SVGEGT. This CDR3 is CASSHTRDSYEQYV. In DNA, the CDR3 is TGTGCCAGCAGCCACACGCGGGACTCCTACGAGCAGTACGTC.

The V and J genes are TRBV12-5 and TRBJ2-3; 7 nucleotides align to TRBD1. Germline values: CDR1 LGHNT, CDR2 FRNRAP. The J segment lost 2 bases and the V segment lost 5 bases, leaving 4 bases of the junction unmatched. CDR3 length: 14 amino acids. CDR3 loop: CASGRDSHTDTQYF. The CDR3 DNA sequence: TGTGCTAGTGGTCGGGACAGCCACACAGATACGCAGTATTTT.

This rearrangement joins TRBV13 to TRBJ2-1; 8 bases align to TRBD2. This CDR3 region has 15 residues. The trim removed 0 bases at V and 7 bases at J, leaving 5 bases unmatched. In germline, CDR1 is PRHDT, CDR2 FYEKMQ (reference sequence). The CDR3 reads CASSLGSSGPNEQFF. For the CDR3, the DNA is TGTGCCAGCAGCTTAGGGTCTAGCGGGCCTAATGAGCAGTTCTTC. Filled out from reference TRBV13 and TRBJ2-1, the complete variable domain reads AAGVIQSPRHLIKEKRETATLKCYPIPRHDTVYWYQQGPGQDPQFLISFYEKMQSDKGSIPDRFSAQQFSDYHSELNMSSLELGDSALYFCASSLGSSGPNEQFFGPGTRLTVL.

This CDR3 is CASSPGGSGDGYTF. For the CDR3, the DNA is TGTGCCAGCTCACCAGGGGGGAGCGGCGATGGCTACACCTTC. The rearrangement joins TRBV18 to TRBJ1-2; D possibly corresponds to TRBD1 (5 bases). Germline values: CDR1 KGHSH, CDR2 LQKENI. The CDR3 runs 14 residues. V was pared by 2 bases and J by 6 bases, with 13 bases between.

The CDR3 bases are TGTGCCTGGAGTTCAGGGGGCCTTGAGACCCAGTACTTC. Translated, it gives CAWSSGGLETQYF. The chain employs TRBV30 and TRBJ2-5; 8 bases match TRBD1. V dropped 2 bases and J dropped 5; count of bases not matched to a gene: 4. Germline lookup yields CDR1 GTSNPN and CDR2 SVGIG (reference sequence). This CDR3 has 13 residues.

The chain uses TRBV12-3 or TRBV12-4 and TRBJ1-2, with D perhaps matching TRBD1 (6 bases). The CDR3 sequence is 13 residues long. V was cut by 5 bases and J by 8 bases, with 15 bases left in between. The CDR3 DNA reads TGTGCCAGCAGTGATAACAGGGATTACGGCTACACCTTC. It codes for CASSDNRDYGYTF.

The gene calls are TRBV5-1 and TRBJ2-3, with TRBD1 identical over 7 bases. This CDR3 contains 14 residues. Germline lookup yields CDR1 SGHRS and CDR2 YFSETQ. J lost 2 bases, V lost 3 bases, and 3 bases had no gene match. DNA of the CDR3: TGCGCCAGCAGCTGGGGACAGTCCACAGATACGCAGTATTTT. Its protein is CASSWGQSTDTQYF.

DNA for the CDR3: TGTGCCTGGAGTCATAGGACAGCTTCTAACTATGGCTACACCTTC. Its translation: CAWSHRTASNYGYTF. This chain connects TRBV30 to TRBJ1-2, with D perhaps matching TRBD1 (6 bases). V lost 2 bases, J lost 0 bases, and 13 bases lay in between. The CDR3 has 15 amino acids. CDR1 is GTSNPN, CDR2 SVGIG, per germline (reference sequence).

This chain uses TRBV19 with TRBJ2-4; TRBD2 aligns across 7 bases. The CDR3 has 16 residues. Germline V gene sequence: CDR1 LNHDA, CDR2 SQIVND (reference sequence). Germline trimming cut 5 bases from V and 6 bases from J; bases unmatched to any gene: 13. The chain's CDR3 is CASSGEGSLKRNIQYF. In nucleotides, the CDR3 is TGTGCCAGTAGTGGGGAGGGCAGTTTAAAGAGAAACATTCAGTACTTC.

This chain connects TRBV3-1 (or the pseudogene TRBV3-2) to TRBJ1-2; 8 bases are shared with TRBD1. The length of the CDR3 is 17 residues. Unmatched junction bases numbered 11, after V lost 1 base and J lost 4 bases. Germline CDR1 reads LGHDT; CDR2 reads YNNKEL (reference sequence). CDR3 coding DNA: TGTGCCAGCAGCCAAGGGACAGGGCCAACCCGGAGCTATGGCTACACCTTC. The encoded protein is CASSQGTGPTRSYGYTF.

The rearrangement links TRBV5-4 to TRBJ2-1; 9 bases are shared with TRBD2. The CDR3 runs 15 residues. Germline lookup yields CDR1 SGHNT and CDR2 YYREEE (reference sequence). V was clipped by 0 bases and J by 4 bases; unmatched bases: 2. CDR3 sequence (DNA): TGTGCCAGCAGCTTGGTAGCGGGGGCGTACAATGAGCAGTTCTTC. Encoded protein: CASSLVAGAYNEQFF.

This chain links TRBV28 with TRBJ1-1, with D unclear. The germline CDR1 and CDR2 sequences are MDHEN and SYDVKM. The CDR3 runs to 12 residues. V was cut by 11 bases and J by 0 bases, with 10 bases left in between. The CDR3: CAAGGLNTEAFF. The CDR3 DNA reads TGTGCCGCCGGAGGTTTGAACACTGAAGCTTTCTTT.

The rearrangement joins TRBV5-8 to TRBJ1-2, with D tentatively TRBD1 (6 bases). V dropped 3 bases and J dropped 3 bases, with 9 bases sitting between them. This CDR3 contains 13 residues. Germline values: CDR1 SGHTS, CDR2 YDEGEE. CDR3 in amino acids: CASSYRADYGYTF. The CDR3 nucleotides read TGTGCCAGCAGCTACAGGGCGGACTATGGCTACACCTTC.

The J gene is TRBJ2-1, the V gene TRBV5-1; 8 bases match TRBD2. CDR1 is SGHRS, CDR2 YFSETQ, per germline. J was trimmed by 7 bases and V by 1 base; bases with no gene match: 7. There are 15 residues in the CDR3. The CDR3, as DNA: TGCGCCAGCAGCTTGCCCGGGAGGGCCCGTAATGAGCAGTTCTTC. Translation gives CASSLPGRARNEQFF.